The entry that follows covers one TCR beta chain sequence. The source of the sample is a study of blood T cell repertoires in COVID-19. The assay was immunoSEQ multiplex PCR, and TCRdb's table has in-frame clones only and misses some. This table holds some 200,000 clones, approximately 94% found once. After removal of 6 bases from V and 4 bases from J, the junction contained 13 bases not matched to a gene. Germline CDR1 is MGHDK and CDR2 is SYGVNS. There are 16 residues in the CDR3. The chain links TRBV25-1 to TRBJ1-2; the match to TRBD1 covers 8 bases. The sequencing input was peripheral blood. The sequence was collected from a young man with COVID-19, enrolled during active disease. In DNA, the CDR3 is TGTGCCAGCAGCCAAAACCCCGGGACAGGAGGCTATGGCTACACCTTC. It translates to CASSQNPGTGGYGYTF.